Listed below are T cell receptor beta chains from one sample, sequenced in a study of CD8 T cells in Susac syndrome. TCRdb recomputed calls from the immunoSEQ multiplex PCR reads with MiXCR, one row per CDR3 protein. The sample records more than 150,000 distinct CDR3 sequences, roughly 94% being singletons. Sample: CD8+ T cells from PBMCs. The receptors come from a human donor with Susac syndrome. The CDR3 runs from the conserved cysteine through the conserved F or W.

j_call,cdr3_length,v_call,cdr3_aa
TRBJ2-5,14,TRBV25-1,CASSDWRVQETQYF
TRBJ2-7,10,TRBV20-1,CSVRNNEQYF
TRBJ1-1,15,TRBV15,CATSRVERLNTEAFF
TRBJ2-2,14,TRBV18,CASSPLTDTGELFF
TRBJ2-1,15,TRBV5-4,CASSLLSLKNNEQFF
TRBJ2-1,13,TRBV9,CASSDSSFNEQFF
TRBJ2-7,13,TRBV5-6,CASSWSSLHEQYF
TRBJ1-2,11,TRBV28,CASRRYGGYTF
TRBJ2-7,14,TRBV5-4,CASSPGAGHYEQYF
TRBJ1-2,14,TRBV12-3/TRBV12-4,CASSAGQATGGYTF
TRBJ2-7,14,TRBV9,CASSVGGTTHEQYF
TRBJ2-5,13,TRBV6-1,CASSGGFQETQYF
TRBJ2-1,15,TRBV5-4,CASSLGSLSYNEQFF
TRBJ2-1,15,TRBV15,CATSRGLAGYNEQFF
TRBJ2-7,12,TRBV29-1,CSVEEGFGEQYF
TRBJ2-7,14,TRBV27,CASSYGQGANEQYF
TRBJ1-1,14,TRBV4-1,CASSQEPANTEAFF
TRBJ2-5,12,TRBV11-2,CASRRYSETQYF
TRBJ1-4,17,TRBV5-6,CASSLGQGNGFGEKLFF
TRBJ2-7,14,TRBV18,CASSSPGQGYEQYF
TRBJ1-1,11,TRBV20-1,CSARPGYEAFF
TRBJ2-1,15,TRBV4-1,CASSHPTSGVVEQFF
TRBJ2-7,12,TRBV28,CASSLQGYEQYF
TRBJ2-1,18,TRBV9,CASSVAERLAGAYNEQFF
TRBJ2-1,18,TRBV7-9,CASSTSVRGLPSYNEQFF
TRBJ1-2,13,TRBV5-1,CASSLAPDYGYTF
TRBJ2-7,12,TRBV7-6,CASSPVSGEQYF
TRBJ2-1,15,TRBV4-1,CASSQEGGLGNEQFF
TRBJ1-1,14,TRBV18,CASSLTVGGTEAFF
TRBJ1-5,15,TRBV28,CASRPGQGYHQPQHF
TRBJ2-2,15,TRBV7-9,CASTDGTRSTGELFF
TRBJ2-5,19,TRBV11-2,CASSPHLGLAGGPRETQYF
TRBJ2-2,16,TRBV29-1,CSVEDPLAGATGELFF
TRBJ2-1,18,TRBV9,CASSVLPEGLGTANEQFF
TRBJ2-1,16,TRBV5-1,CASSARGDQGYNEQFF
TRBJ2-3,13,TRBV29-1,CSVSSVGTDTQYF
TRBJ2-7,17,TRBV7-8,CASSLGGSGDTYYEQYF
TRBJ2-5,16,TRBV9,CASSAGGGGFGETQYF
TRBJ2-7,13,TRBV5-1,CASSPGQASEQYF
TRBJ2-1,12,TRBV19,CASSIGGLGQFF
TRBJ2-2,15,TRBV20-1,CSALRGQGAGGELFF
TRBJ1-2,16,TRBV7-9,CASSFAPGQSYDGYTF
TRBJ2-3,11,TRBV9,CASSAGDTQYF
TRBJ1-2,15,TRBV5-4,CASSDPPDRGYGYTF
TRBJ1-4,14,TRBV20-1,CSAILQDPLEKLFF
TRBJ2-3,16,TRBV12-3/TRBV12-4,CASSSRDSGGADTQYF
TRBJ2-5,12,TRBV18,CASSPGLETQYF
TRBJ2-7,16,TRBV28,CASSTTRTGNSYEQYF
TRBJ1-1,14,TRBV13,CASNPDSPNTEAFF
TRBJ2-7,16,TRBV3-1,CASSQGSGLSSYEQYF
TRBJ2-7,13,TRBV2,CASSDSDSYEQYF
TRBJ2-2,14,TRBV9,CATQPSVNTGELFF
TRBJ1-2,14,TRBV12-3/TRBV12-4,CASSFSNRQYGYTF
TRBJ1-2,15,TRBV15,CATSRDLGQNYGYTF
TRBJ1-1,12,TRBV7-9,CASSLVVTEAFF
TRBJ2-7,12,TRBV4-1,CASSQDLDEQYF